Included here is one T cell receptor (beta chain) sequence, with context. Its matching antigen is unknown. This record belongs to a study of cytomegalovirus exposure and HLA in healthy donors. The V and J ends lost 7 bases and 0 bases, in that order; junction bases with no gene match: 7. Germline V gives CDR1 MNHEY, CDR2 SMNVEV (reference sequence). The CDR3 runs to 15 residues. Healthy bone marrow donors made up the cohort. The PCR had 60 Vbeta and 13 Jbeta primers. Data came from immunoSEQ multiplex PCR; TCRdb stores just in-frame clones and leaves some out. The data contain under 250,000 clones, approximately 80% of them singletons. Notes on the study in general: It was reportedly the case that the classifier diagnosed cytomegalovirus status with high specificity and sensitivity. For most TCR beta V segments, an earlier analysis put the productive rate at about 87% or about 30% of the time. It was only CMV serostatus that was available as immune exposure information.

This sequence was found in a man aged 50 to 60 in good health and CMV-seronegative. This chain links TRBV27 with TRBJ1-1; 8 positions agree with TRBD1. Sequenced material: PBMCs. CDR3 sequence reads: CASNRRGPVNTEAFF. CDR3 coding DNA: TGTGCCAGCAATCGCAGGGGGCCCGTGAACACTGAAGCTTTCTTT.